The rows below give T cell receptor beta chains drawn from one sample of a study of T-cell reconstitution after alpha-beta-depleted transplantation in children. Each CDR3 protein is one row after TCRdb ran MiXCR on the PCR reads. Here the sample spans 140,000 or so distinct CDR3 sequences, more than 8% being singletons. The input for sequencing was PBMCs, mostly from graft donor cells, taken 180 days after TCRalphabeta/CD19-depleted stem cell transplant. The receptors were gathered from a female patient aged 2 to 10 who had a stem cell transplant for congenital amegakaryocytic thrombocytopenia, so the T cells may come from the graft donor. Each CDR3 is given with its conserved first and last residue. Fields, in order: J gene, V gene, CDR3 protein.

J: TRBJ1-3
V: TRBV7-6
CDR3: CASSLARVPGNTIYF

J: TRBJ2-1
V: TRBV7-3
CDR3: CASSPGSGVNEQFF

J: TRBJ2-1
V: TRBV20-1
CDR3: CSARKDFSYNEQFF

J: TRBJ2-2
V: TRBV5-6
CDR3: CASSLVLAGAVNTGELFF

J: TRBJ2-3
V: TRBV5-6
CDR3: CASSLAAGGTDTQYF

J: TRBJ2-7
V: TRBV20-1
CDR3: CSAQGSSTQGEQYF

J: TRBJ2-3
V: TRBV3-1
CDR3: CASSQRGTQYF

J: TRBJ1-5
V: TRBV6-5
CDR3: CASSYPENPRTHPDQPQHF

J: TRBJ1-4
V: TRBV5-1
CDR3: CASSLAPQGAEKLFF

J: TRBJ2-5
V: TRBV20-1
CDR3: CSAGTSGETQYF

J: TRBJ2-5
V: TRBV25-1
CDR3: CASSEISLAGVETQYF

J: TRBJ1-6
V: TRBV5-1
CDR3: CASSLRSRTARSSYNSPLHF

J: TRBJ2-3
V: TRBV6-1
CDR3: CASSPGTTDTQYF

J: TRBJ2-1
V: TRBV10-3
CDR3: CAISATSGGSLRSYNEQFF

J: TRBJ2-7
V: TRBV5-6
CDR3: CASSPGPPSYEQYF

J: TRBJ2-5
V: TRBV5-7
CDR3: CASSLRRGGETQYF

J: TRBJ2-7
V: TRBV12-3/TRBV12-4
CDR3: CASSIAGGHGEQYF

J: TRBJ2-7
V: TRBV5-1
CDR3: CASSILGTGITYEQYF

J: TRBJ2-7
V: TRBV20-1
CDR3: CSAPSSSAYEQYF

J: TRBJ1-5
V: TRBV28
CDR3: CASSLYGGQGGSYSNQPQHF

J: TRBJ1-1
V: TRBV20-1
CDR3: CSATLLRERGPPPAFF

J: TRBJ1-2
V: TRBV3-1
CDR3: CASSREDREGGYTF

J: TRBJ1-3
V: TRBV29-1
CDR3: CSVAKYGSSGNTIYF

J: TRBJ2-7
V: TRBV19
CDR3: CASSPATGSYEQYF

J: TRBJ2-7
V: TRBV29-1
CDR3: CSVEGDGETYEQYF

J: TRBJ1-1
V: TRBV6-1
CDR3: CASRPPKNTEAFF

J: TRBJ1-4
V: TRBV12-3/TRBV12-4
CDR3: CASSEGQGRGTNEKLFF

J: TRBJ2-6
V: TRBV20-1
CDR3: CSAREWDSGANVLTF

J: TRBJ1-2
V: TRBV7-2
CDR3: CASSPHNRGRGGGYTF

J: TRBJ2-4
V: TRBV6-5
CDR3: CASSYSGGLALQYF

J: TRBJ2-1
V: TRBV7-9
CDR3: CASSLGVVEQFF

J: TRBJ1-1
V: TRBV9
CDR3: CASSFPDSPRTEAFF

J: TRBJ2-3
V: TRBV15
CDR3: CATSRDSVSTDTQYF

J: TRBJ2-2
V: TRBV14
CDR3: CASSQDRWRAVTGELFF

J: TRBJ1-4
V: TRBV19
CDR3: CASSTTRSTNEKLFF

J: TRBJ1-4
V: TRBV5-4
CDR3: CASSRNRATNEKLFF

J: TRBJ1-1
V: TRBV5-1
CDR3: CASVAGTGSTEAFF

J: TRBJ1-4
V: TRBV20-1
CDR3: CSAIGGGPNEKLFF

J: TRBJ2-1
V: TRBV20-1
CDR3: CSALDSSYNEQFF

J: TRBJ1-1
V: TRBV20-1
CDR3: CSASWGVNTEAFF

J: TRBJ2-3
V: TRBV10-3
CDR3: CAIRASGRVVPDTQYF

J: TRBJ1-2
V: TRBV10-3
CDR3: CASEEQANYGYTF

J: TRBJ2-5
V: TRBV20-1
CDR3: CSLAGAWETQYF

J: TRBJ1-1
V: TRBV20-1
CDR3: CSARDLKTVTEAFF

J: TRBJ2-1
V: TRBV28
CDR3: CASSPSTSGKYNEQFF

J: TRBJ1-6
V: TRBV7-2
CDR3: CASSPGGQGYSPLHF

J: TRBJ2-1
V: TRBV7-8
CDR3: CASSRAWSYNEQFF

J: TRBJ2-5
V: TRBV6-5
CDR3: CASSYSGGVKTQYF

J: TRBJ2-1
V: TRBV28
CDR3: CASSLGTYNEQFF